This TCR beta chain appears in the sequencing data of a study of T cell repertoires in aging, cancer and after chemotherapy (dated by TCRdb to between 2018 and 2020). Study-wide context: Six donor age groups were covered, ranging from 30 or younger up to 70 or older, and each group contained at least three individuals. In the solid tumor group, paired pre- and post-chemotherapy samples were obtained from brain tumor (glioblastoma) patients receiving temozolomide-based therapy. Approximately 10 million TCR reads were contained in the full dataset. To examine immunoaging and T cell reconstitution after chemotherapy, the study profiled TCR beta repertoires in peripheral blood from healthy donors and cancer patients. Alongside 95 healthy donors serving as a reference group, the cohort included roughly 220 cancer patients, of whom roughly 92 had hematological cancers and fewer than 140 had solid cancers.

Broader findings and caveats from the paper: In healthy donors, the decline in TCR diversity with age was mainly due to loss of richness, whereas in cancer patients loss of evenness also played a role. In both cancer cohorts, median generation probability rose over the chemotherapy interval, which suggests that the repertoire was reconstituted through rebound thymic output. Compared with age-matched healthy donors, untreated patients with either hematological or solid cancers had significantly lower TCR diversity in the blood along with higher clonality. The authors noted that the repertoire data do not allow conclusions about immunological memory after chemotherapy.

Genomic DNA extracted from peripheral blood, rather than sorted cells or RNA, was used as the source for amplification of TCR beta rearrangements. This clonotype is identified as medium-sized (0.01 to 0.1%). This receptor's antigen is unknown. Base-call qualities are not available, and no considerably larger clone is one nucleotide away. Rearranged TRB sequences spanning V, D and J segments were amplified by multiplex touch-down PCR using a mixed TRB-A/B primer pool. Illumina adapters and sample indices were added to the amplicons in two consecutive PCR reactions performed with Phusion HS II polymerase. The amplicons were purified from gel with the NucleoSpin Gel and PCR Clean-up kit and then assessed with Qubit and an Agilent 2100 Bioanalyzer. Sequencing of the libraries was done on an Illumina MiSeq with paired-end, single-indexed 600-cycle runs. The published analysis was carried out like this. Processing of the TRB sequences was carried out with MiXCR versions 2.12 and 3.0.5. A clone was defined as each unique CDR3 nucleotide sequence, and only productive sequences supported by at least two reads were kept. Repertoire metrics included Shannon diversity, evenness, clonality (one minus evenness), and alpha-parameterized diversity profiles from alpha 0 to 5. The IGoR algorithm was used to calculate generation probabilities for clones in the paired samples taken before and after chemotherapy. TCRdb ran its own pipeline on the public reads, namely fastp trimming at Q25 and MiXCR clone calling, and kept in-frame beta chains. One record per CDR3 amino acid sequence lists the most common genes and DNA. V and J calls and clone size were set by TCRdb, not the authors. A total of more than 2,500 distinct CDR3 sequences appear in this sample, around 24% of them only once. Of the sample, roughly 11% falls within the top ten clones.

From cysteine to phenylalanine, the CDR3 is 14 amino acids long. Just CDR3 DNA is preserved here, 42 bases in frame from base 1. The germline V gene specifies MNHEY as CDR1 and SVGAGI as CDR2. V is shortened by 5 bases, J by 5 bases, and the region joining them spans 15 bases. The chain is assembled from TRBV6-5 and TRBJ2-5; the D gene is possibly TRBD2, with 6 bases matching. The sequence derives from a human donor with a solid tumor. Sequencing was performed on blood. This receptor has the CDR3 CASSPGRRGETQYF. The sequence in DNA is TGTGCCAGCAGTCCGGGGAGGCGCGGTGAGACCCAGTACTTC.